This is a list of T cell receptor beta chains from one sample in a study of Ad26.COV2.S vaccination and SARS-CoV-2 variants. This table comes from immunoSEQ multiplex PCR, and its TCRdb copy is limited to in-frame clones, with some not included. Of 450,000 to 550,000 clones listed, about 89% are singletons. Material: peripheral blood, obtained in a trial of Ad26.COV2.S vaccine versus placebo. All receptors come from a person between 18 and 59 years old who received the Ad26.COV2.S COVID-19 vaccine or a placebo. The CDR3 runs from the conserved cysteine through the conserved F or W. A D gene is named only where the DNA matches it firmly. Rows may omit the clone size; those that give it use once, few, many or a size class.

D gene: -; J gene: TRBJ1-2; V gene: TRBV6-5; clone size: -; CDR3 DNA: TGTGCCAACAAATGGGCAGGGAGCAACTATGGCTACACCTTC; CDR3 protein: CANKWAGSNYGYTF
D gene: -; J gene: TRBJ2-6; V gene: TRBV10-2; clone size: -; CDR3 DNA: TGCGCCAGCAGTGAGCGTTATCGACAAGCAAGCTCTGGGGCCAACGTCCTGACTTTC; CDR3 protein: CASSERYRQASSGANVLTF
D gene: TRBD2; J gene: TRBJ2-7; V gene: TRBV5-1; clone size: few; CDR3 DNA: TGCGCCAGCAGCTCCCTTAAGACTAGCGGAGTAGGGGAGCAGTACTTC; CDR3 protein: CASSSLKTSGVGEQYF
D gene: -; J gene: TRBJ2-1; V gene: TRBV5-1; clone size: once; CDR3 DNA: TGCGCCAGCAGTCAGGCCAGCAGCTCCTACAATGAGCAGTTCTTC; CDR3 protein: CASSQASSSYNEQFF
D gene: -; J gene: TRBJ1-2; V gene: TRBV5-1; clone size: -; CDR3 DNA: TGCGCCAGCAGCTTGGGTCGCTATGGCTACACCTTC; CDR3 protein: CASSLGRYGYTF
D gene: -; J gene: TRBJ2-1; V gene: TRBV5-4; clone size: -; CDR3 DNA: TGTGCCAGCAGCTACGGACAGCACAATGAGCAGTTCTTC; CDR3 protein: CASSYGQHNEQFF
D gene: -; J gene: TRBJ2-7; V gene: TRBV28; clone size: -; CDR3 DNA: TGTGCCAGCAGTTTAGGTGGTGGCGGATACTACGAGCAGTACTTC; CDR3 protein: CASSLGGGGYYEQYF
D gene: -; J gene: TRBJ2-3; V gene: TRBV7-9; clone size: -; CDR3 DNA: TGTGCCAGCAGCTTAAACCAGGTCAAAGATACGCAGTATTTT; CDR3 protein: CASSLNQVKDTQYF
D gene: TRBD1; J gene: TRBJ1-1; V gene: TRBV10-3; clone size: -; CDR3 DNA: TGTGCCATCAGTCCGGGGACAGCGAACACTGAAGCTTTCTTT; CDR3 protein: CAISPGTANTEAFF
D gene: -; J gene: TRBJ2-7; V gene: TRBV6-1; clone size: -; CDR3 DNA: TGTGCCAGCAGTGAACTGGCAGGGGCGCAGACTTTCGGAGAGCAGTACTTC; CDR3 protein: CASSELAGAQTFGEQYF
D gene: TRBD1; J gene: TRBJ1-1; V gene: TRBV7-3; clone size: once; CDR3 DNA: TGTGCCAGCAGCTCAGGACAGGGGACTGAAGCTTTCTTT; CDR3 protein: CASSSGQGTEAFF
D gene: TRBD1; J gene: TRBJ1-1; V gene: TRBV6-5; clone size: -; CDR3 DNA: TGTGCCAGCAGCCCAAGTGGGACAGGGAACACTGAAGCTTTCTTT; CDR3 protein: CASSPSGTGNTEAFF
D gene: -; J gene: TRBJ1-2; V gene: TRBV29-1; clone size: -; CDR3 DNA: TGCAGCGCGGGCGCTAACTATGGCTACACCTTC; CDR3 protein: CSAGANYGYTF
D gene: -; J gene: TRBJ1-6; V gene: TRBV2; clone size: -; CDR3 DNA: TGTGCCAGCAGTGAAAGATTCCCCCTAACATTT; CDR3 protein: CASSERFPLTF
D gene: -; J gene: TRBJ2-7; V gene: TRBV6-6; clone size: -; CDR3 DNA: TGTGCCAGCAGGGTGCTGGGGTTACACGAGCAGTACTTC; CDR3 protein: CASRVLGLHEQYF
D gene: TRBD2; J gene: TRBJ2-7; V gene: TRBV5-1; clone size: few; CDR3 DNA: TGCGCCAGCAGCTCCACTAGCGGGAGTTACGAGCAGTACTTC; CDR3 protein: CASSSTSGSYEQYF
D gene: TRBD1; J gene: TRBJ2-7; V gene: TRBV12-3/TRBV12-4; clone size: -; CDR3 DNA: TGTGCCAGCACCAAATTTTGGGGACAGGAGCAGTACTTC; CDR3 protein: CASTKFWGQEQYF
D gene: TRBD2; J gene: TRBJ2-1; V gene: TRBV5-1; clone size: -; CDR3 DNA: TGCGCCAGCGGGATGGGAGCTAGCGGGAGGTCGAGCTCCTACAATGAGCAGTTCTTC; CDR3 protein: CASGMGASGRSSSYNEQFF
D gene: -; J gene: TRBJ2-2; V gene: TRBV19; clone size: -; CDR3 DNA: TGTGCCAGTAGTCCCCCCGGACCTGGGCCCGGGGAGCTGTTTTTT; CDR3 protein: CASSPPGPGPGELFF
D gene: -; J gene: TRBJ1-4; V gene: TRBV7-4; clone size: -; CDR3 DNA: TGTGCCAGCAGCTCCCGTAGGGTCGCTAATGAAAAACTGTTTTTT; CDR3 protein: CASSSRRVANEKLFF
D gene: TRBD1; J gene: TRBJ1-2; V gene: TRBV16; clone size: -; CDR3 DNA: TGTGCCAGCAGCCAATCGGGACAGGGGTCTTCCTATGGCTACACCTTC; CDR3 protein: CASSQSGQGSSYGYTF
D gene: -; J gene: TRBJ1-3; V gene: TRBV6-1; clone size: -; CDR3 DNA: TGTGCCAGCAGCTATAATGGAAACACCATATATTTT; CDR3 protein: CASSYNGNTIYF
D gene: TRBD2; J gene: TRBJ2-5; V gene: TRBV4-2; clone size: -; CDR3 DNA: TGTGCCAGCAGCCAAGGGGGGGGCCAAGAGACCCAGTACTTC; CDR3 protein: CASSQGGGQETQYF
D gene: -; J gene: TRBJ1-5; V gene: TRBV27; clone size: -; CDR3 DNA: TGTGCCAGCAGCCCTCTTAATTTAGGGCAGCCCCAGCATTTT; CDR3 protein: CASSPLNLGQPQHF
D gene: -; J gene: TRBJ2-1; V gene: TRBV3-1/TRBV3-2; clone size: -; CDR3 DNA: TGTGCCAGCAGGCGGTCGCAGATGAGCTCCTACAATGAGCAGTTCTTC; CDR3 protein: CASRRSQMSSYNEQFF
D gene: -; J gene: TRBJ2-5; V gene: TRBV5-5; clone size: -; CDR3 DNA: TGTGCCAGCAGCGAGGGGGAGACCCAGTACTTC; CDR3 protein: CASSEGETQYF
D gene: -; J gene: TRBJ2-2; V gene: TRBV4-1; clone size: few; CDR3 DNA: TGCGCCAGCAGCCAACGGGATGGGCGGATCACCGGGGAGCTGTTTTTT; CDR3 protein: CASSQRDGRITGELFF
D gene: -; J gene: TRBJ2-7; V gene: TRBV27; clone size: few; CDR3 DNA: TGTGCCAGCGGAAGCAGGGTTGAGCAGTACTTC; CDR3 protein: CASGSRVEQYF